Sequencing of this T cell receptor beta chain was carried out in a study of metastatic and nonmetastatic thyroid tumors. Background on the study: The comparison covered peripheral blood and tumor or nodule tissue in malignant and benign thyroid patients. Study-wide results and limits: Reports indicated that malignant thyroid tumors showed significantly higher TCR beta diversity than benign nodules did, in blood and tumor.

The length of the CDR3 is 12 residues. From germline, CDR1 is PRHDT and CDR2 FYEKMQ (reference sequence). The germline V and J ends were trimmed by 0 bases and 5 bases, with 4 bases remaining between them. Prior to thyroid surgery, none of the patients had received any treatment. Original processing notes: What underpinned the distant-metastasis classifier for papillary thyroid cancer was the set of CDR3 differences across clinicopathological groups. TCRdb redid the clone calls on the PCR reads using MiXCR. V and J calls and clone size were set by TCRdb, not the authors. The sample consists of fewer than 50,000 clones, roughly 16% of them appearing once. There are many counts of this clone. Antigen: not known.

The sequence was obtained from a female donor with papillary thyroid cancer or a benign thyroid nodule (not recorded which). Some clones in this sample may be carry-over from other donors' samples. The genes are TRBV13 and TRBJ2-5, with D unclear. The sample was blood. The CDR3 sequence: CASSLGKETQYF. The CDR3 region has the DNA TGTGCCAGCAGCTTAGGCAAGGAGACCCAGTACTTC.